Listed below are T cell receptor beta chains from one sample, sequenced in a study of cytomegalovirus exposure and HLA in healthy donors. Repertoires were generated with immunoSEQ multiplex PCR, while TCRdb's copy carries only in-frame clones and drops some. In the table there are around 120,000 clones, approximately 90% of which are singletons. Sequencing was done on a sample of PBMCs. The origin of the receptors is a woman under 30 in good health and CMV-seropositive. CDR3s include the opening cysteine and the closing phenylalanine or tryptophan. D genes are given only for firm matches. The size field is filled for only some rows; it gives once, few, many or a size class.

d_call	clone_size	v_call	j_call	cdr3_aa	cdr3_nt
TRBD1	once	TRBV18	TRBJ1-1	CASSAMTGGDTEAFF	TGTGCCAGCTCAGCCATGACAGGGGGGGACACTGAAGCTTTCTTT
NA	NA	TRBV9	TRBJ1-4	CASSSGVTNEKLFF	TGTGCCAGCAGCTCAGGGGTGACTAATGAAAAACTGTTTTTT
TRBD2	NA	TRBV6-1	TRBJ2-7	CASSSTSGYEQYF	TGTGCCAGCAGTTCGACTAGCGGTTACGAGCAGTACTTC
NA	NA	TRBV27	TRBJ1-4	CASKSPGEKLFF	TGTGCCAGCAAATCCCCGGGGGAAAAACTGTTTTTT
TRBD1	NA	TRBV2	TRBJ1-5	CASARTGQGEGYWDQPQHF	TGTGCCAGCGCCCGGACGGGACAGGGAGAGGGGTATTGGGATCAGCCCCAGCATTTT
TRBD1	NA	TRBV14	TRBJ1-1	CASSGGQYTEAFF	TGTGCCAGCAGCGGGGGACAGTACACTGAAGCTTTCTTT
NA	once	TRBV2	TRBJ2-2	CASRQGGFPGELFF	TGTGCCAGCAGACAGGGCGGGTTTCCCGGGGAGCTGTTTTTT
TRBD2	few	TRBV6-6	TRBJ2-3	CASSSGTSGGADTQYF	TGTGCCAGCAGTTCCGGGACTAGCGGGGGGGCAGATACGCAGTATTTT
NA	NA	TRBV6-6	TRBJ1-1	CASSLGQTNTEAFF	TGTGCCAGCAGTTTGGGACAAACCAACACTGAAGCTTTCTTT
NA	NA	TRBV7-6	TRBJ1-5	CASSPYHGTDQPQHF	TGTGCCAGCTCTCCTTACCACGGTACTGATCAGCCCCAGCATTTT
NA	NA	TRBV13	TRBJ1-5	CASSLGAQPNQPQHF	TGTGCCAGCAGCTTAGGTGCACAGCCTAACCAGCCCCAGCATTTT
TRBD2	few	TRBV2	TRBJ2-1	CASSGLAGAEEQFF	TGTGCCAGCAGTGGCCTAGCGGGAGCAGAAGAGCAGTTCTTC
NA	NA	TRBV27	TRBJ1-1	CASSPDIGTEAFF	TGTGCCAGCAGTCCGGACATTGGCACTGAAGCTTTCTTT
TRBD1	NA	TRBV14	TRBJ2-1	CASSQVYGTGGYEQFF	TGTGCCAGCAGCCAAGTTTATGGGACAGGGGGCTATGAGCAGTTCTTC
NA	NA	TRBV6-1	TRBJ1-1	CASSEQQLEAFF	TGTGCCAGCAGTGAACAACAGCTTGAAGCTTTCTTT
NA	NA	TRBV12-5	TRBJ2-1	CASGFYMGPFEQFF	TGTGCTAGTGGTTTTTATATGGGGCCGTTTGAGCAGTTCTTC
NA	NA	TRBV25-1	TRBJ1-2	CASSEGAYGYTF	TGTGCCAGCAGTGAAGGGGCTTATGGCTACACCTTC
TRBD2	NA	TRBV5-1	TRBJ2-7	CASSLVGGEQYF	TGCGCCAGCAGCTTGGTGGGAGGGGAGCAGTACTTC
TRBD1	NA	TRBV7-7	TRBJ2-1	CASSLGEDRGHNEQFF	TGTGCTAGCAGCTTAGGGGAGGACAGGGGCCACAATGAGCAGTTCTTC
NA	NA	TRBV29-1	TRBJ2-3	CSAGTARTQYF	TGCAGCGCCGGAACAGCTCGCACGCAGTATTTT
NA	NA	TRBV4-2	TRBJ2-7	CASSQEWSPPYF	TGTGCCAGCAGCCAAGAATGGAGCCCCCCGTACTTC
TRBD1	few	TRBV23-1	TRBJ2-7	CASRPGQGTYEQYF	TGCGCCAGCAGACCGGGACAGGGGACCTACGAGCAGTACTTC
NA	NA	TRBV7-2	TRBJ1-3	CASSSGSWNTIYF	TGTGCCAGCAGCTCGGGTTCGTGGAACACCATATATTTT
NA	NA	TRBV6-1	TRBJ1-2	CASSENQGQYGYTF	TGTGCCAGCAGTGAAAATCAGGGCCAATATGGCTACACCTTC
NA	NA	TRBV6-5	TRBJ2-7	CASSQTGSYEQYF	TGTGCCAGCAGTCAAACAGGGTCCTACGAGCAGTACTTC
NA	NA	TRBV9	TRBJ2-1	CASSLTGTVYNEQFF	TGTGCCAGCAGTCTGACCGGGACTGTCTACAATGAGCAGTTCTTC
TRBD1	once	TRBV7-9	TRBJ1-3	CASSLGQTSSGNTIYF	TGTGCCAGCAGCTTGGGACAGACTAGTTCTGGAAACACCATATATTTT
NA	NA	TRBV7-9	TRBJ1-5	CASSLGWTDNQPQHF	TGTGCCAGCAGCTTAGGTTGGACAGACAATCAGCCCCAGCATTTT
TRBD2	NA	TRBV5-4	TRBJ2-3	CASSFGTSDTDTQYF	TGTGCCAGCAGCTTTGGCACTAGCGACACAGATACGCAGTATTTT
NA	NA	TRBV27	TRBJ1-1	CASSFAENTEAFF	TGTGCCAGCAGTTTCGCAGAGAACACTGAAGCTTTCTTT
NA	NA	TRBV28	TRBJ1-2	CASSRPDRYYGYTF	TGTGCCAGCAGTCGCCCTGACAGGTACTATGGCTACACCTTC
TRBD1	NA	TRBV19	TRBJ2-2	CASTRTGVSGELFF	TGTGCCAGTACAAGGACAGGGGTATCCGGGGAGCTGTTTTTT
NA	NA	TRBV7-9	TRBJ2-5	CASSSEETQYF	TGTGCCAGCAGCTCCGAGGAGACCCAGTACTTC
TRBD1	NA	TRBV2	TRBJ2-2	CASSRDRGLGTGELFF	TGTGCCAGCAGCCGGGACAGGGGGCTTGGCACCGGGGAGCTGTTTTTT
TRBD2	NA	TRBV5-1	TRBJ2-3	CASRGSGVLTDTQYF	TGCGCCAGCAGGGGTAGCGGGGTACTCACAGATACGCAGTATTTT
NA	NA	TRBV5-1	TRBJ1-2	CASSLFDSDHGYTF	TGCGCCAGCAGCTTGTTCGACAGCGACCATGGCTACACCTTC
TRBD1	NA	TRBV6-6	TRBJ2-2	CASTGQGAGGELFF	TGTGCCAGCACCGGACAGGGGGCAGGCGGGGAGCTGTTTTTT
TRBD1	NA	TRBV2	TRBJ1-4	CASSRGQGAEKLFF	TGTGCCAGCAGTCGTGGACAGGGGGCTGAAAAACTGTTTTTT